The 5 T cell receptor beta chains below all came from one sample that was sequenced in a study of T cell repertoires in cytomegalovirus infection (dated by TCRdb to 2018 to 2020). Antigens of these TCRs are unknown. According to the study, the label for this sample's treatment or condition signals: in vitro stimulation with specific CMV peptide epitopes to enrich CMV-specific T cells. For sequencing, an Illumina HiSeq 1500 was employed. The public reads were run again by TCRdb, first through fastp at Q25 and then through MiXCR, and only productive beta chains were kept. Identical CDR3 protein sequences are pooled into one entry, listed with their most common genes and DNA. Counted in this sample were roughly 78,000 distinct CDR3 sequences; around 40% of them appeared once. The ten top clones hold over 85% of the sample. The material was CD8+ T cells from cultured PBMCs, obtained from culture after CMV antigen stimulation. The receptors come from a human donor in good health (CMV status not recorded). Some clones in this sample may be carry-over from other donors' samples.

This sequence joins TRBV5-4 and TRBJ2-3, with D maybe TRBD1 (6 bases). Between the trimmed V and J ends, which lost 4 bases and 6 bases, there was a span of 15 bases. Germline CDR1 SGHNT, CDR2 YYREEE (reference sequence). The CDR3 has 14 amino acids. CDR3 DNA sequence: TGTGCCAGCAGCCTTACAGGGTCCAGCGATACGCAGTATTTT. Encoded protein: CASSLTGSSDTQYF.

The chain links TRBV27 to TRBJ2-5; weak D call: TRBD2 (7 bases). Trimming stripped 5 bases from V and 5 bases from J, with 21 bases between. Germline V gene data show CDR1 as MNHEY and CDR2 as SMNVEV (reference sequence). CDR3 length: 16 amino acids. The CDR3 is CASSPTRTAGWETQYF. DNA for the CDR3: TGTGCCAGCAGTCCCACTCGGACAGCGGGATGGGAGACCCAGTACTTC.

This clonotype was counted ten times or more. The CDR3 DNA is TGTGCCAGCAGTCCGATTCAGGGTTTGAATGAAAAACTGTTTTTT. Its translation is CASSPIQGLNEKLFF. The chain couples TRBV28 to TRBJ1-4; possible D gene TRBD1, 5 bases. CDR3 length: 15 residues. In germline, CDR1 is MDHEN, CDR2 SYDVKM. The V end lost 5 bases, the J end lost 5 bases, and 15 bases lay between the germline ends.

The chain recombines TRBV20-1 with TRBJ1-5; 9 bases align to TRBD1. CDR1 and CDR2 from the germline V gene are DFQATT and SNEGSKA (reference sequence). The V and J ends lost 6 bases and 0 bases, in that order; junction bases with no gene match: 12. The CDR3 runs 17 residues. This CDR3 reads CSADAWTGEYSNQPQHF. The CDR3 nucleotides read TGCAGTGCGGACGCCTGGACAGGGGAGTATAGCAATCAGCCCCAGCATTTT.

In DNA, the CDR3 is TGTGCCAGCAGCTTCCGGACCAGTAGCACAGATACGCAGTATTTT. Protein product: CASSFRTSSTDTQYF. The rearrangement uses TRBV27 and TRBJ2-3; no reliable D call. This CDR3 is 15 amino acids long. Germline values: CDR1 MNHEY, CDR2 SMNVEV (reference sequence). V lost 6 bases to trimming and J lost 0 bases, with 13 bases between them.